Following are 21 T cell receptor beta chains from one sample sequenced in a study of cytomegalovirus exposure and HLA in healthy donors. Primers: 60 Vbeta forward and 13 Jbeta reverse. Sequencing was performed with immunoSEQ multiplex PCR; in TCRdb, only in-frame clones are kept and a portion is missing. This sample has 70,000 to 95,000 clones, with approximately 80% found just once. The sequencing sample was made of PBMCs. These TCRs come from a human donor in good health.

CDR3 sequence (DNA): TGTGCCAGCAGTTACGGACAGGGAGGACCGTACGAGCAGTACTTC. It encodes CASSYGQGGPYEQYF. V and J are TRBV6-5 and TRBJ2-7, with TRBD1 identical over 8 bases. The CDR3 extends over 15 amino acids. Germline V CDR1 and CDR2: MNHEY, SVGAGI. V dropped 2 bases and J dropped 4; count of bases not matched to a gene: 7.

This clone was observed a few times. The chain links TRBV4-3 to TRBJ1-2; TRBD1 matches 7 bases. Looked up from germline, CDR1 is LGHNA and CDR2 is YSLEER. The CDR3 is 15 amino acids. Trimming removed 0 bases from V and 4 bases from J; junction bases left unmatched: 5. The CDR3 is CASSQERGPSYGYTF. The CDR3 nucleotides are TGCGCCAGCAGCCAAGAGAGGGGGCCCAGCTATGGCTACACCTTC.

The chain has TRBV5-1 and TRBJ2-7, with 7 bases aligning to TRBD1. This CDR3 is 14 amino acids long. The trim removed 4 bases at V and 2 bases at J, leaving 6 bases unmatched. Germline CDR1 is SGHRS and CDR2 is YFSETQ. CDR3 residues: CASSPAGQAYEQYF. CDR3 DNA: TGCGCCAGCAGCCCAGCAGGACAGGCCTACGAGCAGTACTTC.

DNA of the CDR3: TGCGCCAGCAGCCGGACTAGCGGCGGCAATGAGCAGTTCTTC. Translating gives CASSRTSGGNEQFF. The chain couples TRBV4-1 to TRBJ2-1; TRBD2 agrees at 10 bases. Trimming removed 4 bases from V and 6 bases from J; junction bases left unmatched: 3. The CDR3 totals 14 residues. Germline CDR1 is MGHRA and CDR2 is YSYEKL.

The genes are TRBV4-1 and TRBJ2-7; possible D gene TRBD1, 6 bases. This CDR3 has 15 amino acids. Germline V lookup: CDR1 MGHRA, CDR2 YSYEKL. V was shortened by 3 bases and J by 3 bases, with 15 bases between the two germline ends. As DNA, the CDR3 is TGCGCCAGCAGCCAGGACCCGGACAGTCTCTACGAGCAGTACTTC. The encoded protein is CASSQDPDSLYEQYF.

The CDR3 loop reads CASRKGQAEKLFF. The DNA for the CDR3 is TGTGCCAGCAGAAAGGGACAGGCGGAAAAACTGTTTTTT. This sequence joins TRBV7-9 and TRBJ1-4, with 8 bases aligning to TRBD1. The V gene end was trimmed by 6 bases and the J gene end by 8 bases; junction bases not matched to a gene: 5. Germline V gene sequence: CDR1 SEHNR, CDR2 FQNEAQ (reference sequence). The CDR3 is 13 amino acids. Supplemented by reference TRBV7-9 and TRBJ1-4, the full variable domain reads DTGVSQNPRHKITKRGQNVTFRCDPISEHNRLYWYRQTLGQGPEFLTYFQNEAQLEKSRLLSDRFSAERPKGSFSTLEIQRTEQGDSAMYLCASRKGQAEKLFFGSGTQLSVL.

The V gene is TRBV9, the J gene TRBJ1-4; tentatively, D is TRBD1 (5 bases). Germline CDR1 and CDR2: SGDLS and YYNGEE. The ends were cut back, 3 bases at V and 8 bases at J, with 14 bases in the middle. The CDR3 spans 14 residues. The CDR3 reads CASSEGLFEEKLFF. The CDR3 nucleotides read TGTGCCAGCAGCGAGGGACTCTTTGAGGAAAAACTGTTTTTT.

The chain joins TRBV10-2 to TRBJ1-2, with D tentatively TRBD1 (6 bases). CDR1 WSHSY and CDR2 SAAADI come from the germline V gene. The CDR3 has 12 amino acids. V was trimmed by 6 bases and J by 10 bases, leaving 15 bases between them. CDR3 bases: TGCGCCAGCAGCGTACTCAGGGGATCCTACACCTTC. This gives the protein CASSVLRGSYTF.

CDR3 loop: CATSRDQGALSKLFF. The CDR3 DNA sequence: TGTGCCACCAGCAGAGATCAGGGGGCCCTGAGCAAACTGTTTTTT. The chain uses TRBV15 and TRBJ1-4; 8 bases fit TRBD1. Germline-derived CDR1 and CDR2 are LNHNV and YYDKDF (reference sequence). After removal of 0 bases from V and 11 bases from J, the junction contained 8 bases not matched to a gene. The CDR3 contains 15 residues.

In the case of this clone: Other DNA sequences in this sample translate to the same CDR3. In DNA, the CDR3 is TGCGCCAGCAGCCCGCTAGCGGATGAATACAATGAGCAGTTCTTC. Protein: CASSPLADEYNEQFF. The rearrangement joins TRBV5-1 to TRBJ2-1; 7 nucleotides match TRBD2. Germline V gene data show CDR1 as SGHRS and CDR2 as YFSETQ. The CDR3 is 15 residues long. V lost 4 bases to trimming and J lost 4 bases; unmatched junction nucleotides: 8.

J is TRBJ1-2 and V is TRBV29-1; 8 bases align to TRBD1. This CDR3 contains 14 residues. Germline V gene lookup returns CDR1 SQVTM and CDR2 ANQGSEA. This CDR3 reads CRHVPGQENYGYTF. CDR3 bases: TGCAGGCATGTACCGGGACAGGAAAACTATGGCTACACCTTC.

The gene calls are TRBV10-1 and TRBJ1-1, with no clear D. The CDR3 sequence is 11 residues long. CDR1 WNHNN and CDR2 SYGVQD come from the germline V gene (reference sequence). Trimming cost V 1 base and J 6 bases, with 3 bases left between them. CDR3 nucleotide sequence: TGCGCCAGCAGTGAGTACTCTGAAGCTTTCTTT. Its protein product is CASSEYSEAFF.

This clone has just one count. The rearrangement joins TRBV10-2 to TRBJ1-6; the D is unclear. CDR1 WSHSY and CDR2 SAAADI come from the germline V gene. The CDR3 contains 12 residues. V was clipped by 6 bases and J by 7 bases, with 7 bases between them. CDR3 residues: CASSTTNSPLHF. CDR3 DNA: TGCGCCAGCAGCACTACAAATTCACCCCTCCACTTT.

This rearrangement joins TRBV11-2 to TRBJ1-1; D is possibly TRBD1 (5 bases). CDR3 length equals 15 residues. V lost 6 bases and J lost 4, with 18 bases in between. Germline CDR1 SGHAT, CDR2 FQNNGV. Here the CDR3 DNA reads TGTGCCAGCAGTCAAATCGCCGGGAGGGGCACTGAAGCTTTCTTT. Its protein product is CASSQIAGRGTEAFF.

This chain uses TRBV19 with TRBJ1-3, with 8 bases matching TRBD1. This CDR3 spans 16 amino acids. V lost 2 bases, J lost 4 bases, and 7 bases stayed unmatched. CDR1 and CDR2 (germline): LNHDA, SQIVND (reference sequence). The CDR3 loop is CASSIPRTGSGNTIYF. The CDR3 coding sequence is TGTGCCAGTAGTATACCCCGGACAGGGAGCGGAAACACCATATATTTT.

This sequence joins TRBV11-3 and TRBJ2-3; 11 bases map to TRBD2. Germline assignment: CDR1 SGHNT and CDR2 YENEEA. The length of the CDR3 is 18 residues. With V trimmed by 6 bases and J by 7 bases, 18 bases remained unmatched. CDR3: CASSSSPVAGGAQNTQYF. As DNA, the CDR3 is TGTGCCAGCAGTTCCTCCCCGGTAGCGGGGGGGGCACAGAATACGCAGTATTTT.

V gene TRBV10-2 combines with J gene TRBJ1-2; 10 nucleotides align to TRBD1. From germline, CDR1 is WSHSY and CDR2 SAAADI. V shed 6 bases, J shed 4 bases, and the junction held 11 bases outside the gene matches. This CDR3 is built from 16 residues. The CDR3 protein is CASRPDRGRSLYGYTF. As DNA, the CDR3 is TGCGCCAGCAGGCCCGACAGGGGGCGAAGTCTCTATGGCTACACCTTC.

The CDR3 spells CASSQDGTGINYGYTF. The CDR3 DNA is TGCGCCAGCAGCCAAGACGGGACAGGGATTAACTATGGCTACACCTTC. The chain couples TRBV4-3 to TRBJ1-2; 9 nucleotides match TRBD1. Germline V gene data show CDR1 as LGHNA and CDR2 as YSLEER. The trim removed 0 bases at V and 1 base at J, leaving 3 bases unmatched. This CDR3 has 16 residues.

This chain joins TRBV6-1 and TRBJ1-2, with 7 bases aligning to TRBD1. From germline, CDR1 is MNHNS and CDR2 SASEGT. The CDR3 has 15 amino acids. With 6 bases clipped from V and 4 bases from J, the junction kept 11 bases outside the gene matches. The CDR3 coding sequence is TGTGCCAGCAGGCACCCGCCACAGGGGATCTATGGCTACACCTTC. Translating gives CASRHPPQGIYGYTF.

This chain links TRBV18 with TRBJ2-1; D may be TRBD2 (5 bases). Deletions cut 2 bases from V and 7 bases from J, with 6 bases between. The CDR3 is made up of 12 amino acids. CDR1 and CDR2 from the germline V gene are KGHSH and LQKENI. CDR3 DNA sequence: TGTGCCAGCTCACCAGGCGGGAATGAGCAGTTCTTC. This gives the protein CASSPGGNEQFF.

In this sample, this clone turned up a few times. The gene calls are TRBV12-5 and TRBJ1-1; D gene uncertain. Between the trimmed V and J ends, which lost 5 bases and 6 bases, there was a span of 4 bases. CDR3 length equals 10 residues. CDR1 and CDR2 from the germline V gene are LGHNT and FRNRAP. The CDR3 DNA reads TGTGCTAGTGGTGAGGCTGAAGCTTTCTTT. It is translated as CASGEAEAFF.